These 17 T cell receptor beta chains share one sample of origin, sequenced in a study of OX40 agonist ivuxolimab in advanced cancers. Libraries were built with the immunoSEQ multiplex PCR assay. TCRdb carries this immuneACCESS record with in-frame sequences only. Its versions omit some clonotypes, under half of them owing to an unresolved V gene in the studies checked, with the rest unexplained. A total of about 53,000 clones appear in this sample, over 75% of them only once. Almost 1.5% of the sample comes from the top ten. The starting material was CD4+ or CD8+ T cells sorted from blood, obtained in a trial of the OX40 agonist ivuxolimab. These receptors were obtained from an adult with an advanced solid tumor such as melanoma, head and neck, liver or kidney cancer.

A remark on this clone: The same CDR3 arises from other DNA sequences in this sample as well. For the CDR3, the DNA is TGTGCCAGCAGCTTCGGGACGGCGGTTAATGAAAAACTGTTTTTT. Protein: CASSFGTAVNEKLFF. The gene calls are TRBV11-2 and TRBJ1-4, with a tentative D call TRBD1 (5 bases). V was trimmed by 3 bases and J by 4 bases, leaving 12 bases between them. CDR3 length equals 15 residues. Per the germline V gene, CDR1 is SGHAT and CDR2 is FQNNGV.

V is TRBV19 and J is TRBJ2-5, with 9 bases that match TRBD2. In germline, CDR1 is LNHDA, CDR2 SQIVND (reference sequence). Trimming took 1 base from V and 7 from J; bases not matched to a gene: 10. The CDR3 extends over 16 amino acids. This CDR3 reads CASSIALAGSMGTQYF. Here the CDR3 DNA reads TGTGCCAGTAGTATAGCCCTAGCGGGGTCGATGGGGACCCAGTACTTC.

CDR3 sequence: CASSLGLEGANYGYTF. The CDR3 DNA sequence: TGCGCCAGCAGCTTGGGATTGGAGGGGGCGAACTATGGCTACACCTTC. The V call is TRBV5-1, the J call TRBJ1-2; 7 bases agree with TRBD1. From germline, CDR1 is SGHRS and CDR2 YFSETQ. The CDR3 loop spans 16 amino acids. Trimming took 0 bases from V and 2 from J; bases not matched to a gene: 7.

The chain recombines TRBV18 with TRBJ2-7; no reliable D call. Trimming stripped 3 bases from V and 3 bases from J, with 9 bases between. The V gene's germline CDR1 is KGHSH and CDR2 LQKENI. The CDR3 is 13 residues long. The CDR3: CASSPAESYEQYF. The DNA for the CDR3 is TGTGCCAGCTCACCCGCGGAAAGCTACGAGCAGTACTTC.

The V gene is TRBV28, the J gene TRBJ2-7, with 11 bases fitting TRBD2. Germline assignment: CDR1 MDHEN and CDR2 SYDVKM. This CDR3 spans 16 amino acids. Germline trimming cut 7 bases from V and 1 base from J; bases unmatched to any gene: 9. The CDR3 region has the DNA TGTGCCAGCACCTCGCCCGGGACTAGCGGATCCTACGAGCAGTACTTC. It encodes CASTSPGTSGSYEQYF. Full variable domain (rest looked up from reference TRBV28 and TRBJ2-7): DVKVTQSSRYLVKRTGEKVFLECVQDMDHENMFWYRQDPGLGLRLIYFSYDVKMKEKGDIPEGYSVSREKKERFSLILESASTNQTSMYLCASTSPGTSGSYEQYFGPGTRLTVT.

The chain combines TRBV4-3 with TRBJ2-1; no clear D gene. Germline-derived CDR1 and CDR2 are LGHNA and YSLEER. The CDR3 is made up of 12 amino acids. V shed 1 base and J shed 8 bases, with 6 bases lying between them. The CDR3 is CASSQGYDEQFF. CDR3 nucleotides: TGCGCCAGCAGCCAAGGTTACGATGAGCAGTTCTTC.

This chain joins TRBV5-1 and TRBJ1-5; the D gene is possibly TRBD1 (6 bases). Germline CDR1 is SGHRS and CDR2 is YFSETQ. V was clipped by 4 bases and J by 3 bases, with 17 bases between them. The CDR3 sequence is 16 residues long. The chain's CDR3 is CASSLGTPNLNQPQHF. The CDR3 DNA reads TGCGCCAGCAGCCTTGGGACACCCAATCTCAATCAGCCCCAGCATTTT. Looking up the rest from reference TRBV5-1 and TRBJ1-5 gives the full variable domain: KAGVTQTPRYLIKTRGQQVTLSCSPISGHRSVSWYQQTPGQGLQFLFEYFSETQRNKGNFPGRFSGRQFSNSRSEMNVSTLELGDSALYLCASSLGTPNLNQPQHFGDGTRLSIL.

The gene calls are TRBV18 and TRBJ1-2; 7 nucleotides match TRBD1. The V segment lost 8 bases and the J segment 2 bases; nucleotides outside the gene matches: 5. The CDR3 is 13 residues long. In germline, CDR1 is KGHSH, CDR2 LQKENI. CDR3 sequence reads: CASLGQLNYGYTF. CDR3 nucleotides: TGTGCCAGCCTGGGACAGCTCAACTATGGCTACACCTTC. Full variable domain (missing parts from reference TRBV18 and TRBJ1-2): NAGVMQNPRHLVRRRGQEARLRCSPMKGHSHVYWYRQLPEEGLKFMVYLQKENIIDESGMPKERFSAEFPKEGPSILRIQQVVRGDSAAYFCASLGQLNYGYTFGSGTRLTVV.

This sequence joins TRBV9 and TRBJ2-5; D gene ambiguous. The length of the CDR3 is 16 residues. The germline gives CDR1 SGDLS, CDR2 YYNGEE. Trimming left V 0 bases short and J 2 bases short, with 14 bases between. The CDR3 region has the DNA TGTGCCAGCAGCGTAGGAATCGTGGACGGACAAGAGACCCAGTACTTC. It yields the protein CASSVGIVDGQETQYF.

The rearrangement links TRBV19 to TRBJ2-7; 7 nucleotides align to TRBD1. The CDR3 is 15 residues long. Germline V gives CDR1 LNHDA, CDR2 SQIVND (reference sequence). J was trimmed by 3 bases and V by 5 bases; bases with no gene match: 10. CDR3 region: CASSQGQATLYEQYF. The CDR3 DNA is TGTGCCAGTAGTCAAGGACAGGCAACCCTCTACGAGCAGTACTTC.

The CDR3 here is CAIGSDTQYF. The CDR3 coding sequence is TGTGCCATCGGATCGGATACGCAGTATTTT. J is TRBJ2-3 and V is TRBV10-3; no clear D. CDR3 length: 10 amino acids. With 8 bases removed from V and 6 bases from J, the gap between germline ends came to 6 bases. Germline CDR1 reads ENHRY; CDR2 reads SYGVKD.

The chain couples TRBV7-2 to TRBJ2-1, with 9 bases that match TRBD2. V was pared by 2 bases and J by 6 bases, with 11 bases of the junction left unmatched. In germline, CDR1 is SGHTA, CDR2 FQGNSA. This CDR3 is built from 17 residues. The CDR3 loop reads CASSLRPGASGVNEQFF. The DNA for the CDR3 is TGTGCCAGCAGCTTAAGGCCCGGGGCTAGCGGGGTCAATGAGCAGTTCTTC.

This clone was seen a handful of times. The chain couples TRBV6-1 to TRBJ2-7, with a tentative D call TRBD2 (5 bases). V was trimmed by 3 bases and J by 7 bases, leaving 22 bases between them. CDR3 length: 16 amino acids. Germline CDR1 MNHNS, CDR2 SASEGT. CDR3 region: CASSDSAMGRGREQYF. For the CDR3, the DNA is TGTGCCAGCAGTGATTCAGCCATGGGGAGAGGAAGAGAGCAGTACTTC.

The chain couples TRBV2 to TRBJ2-1; D is uncertain. Germline assignment: CDR1 SNHLY and CDR2 FYNNEI. This CDR3 region has 13 residues. V dropped 3 bases and J dropped 5 bases, with 8 bases sitting between them. The CDR3 DNA is TGTGCCAGCAGTGACGACCATAACAATGAGCAGTTCTTC. This encodes CASSDDHNNEQFF.

V gene TRBV6-1 combines with J gene TRBJ2-7; TRBD2 matches at 12 bases. Trimming cost V 7 bases and J 5 bases; bases outside gene matches: 6. Germline V gives CDR1 MNHNS, CDR2 SASEGT. This CDR3 is built from 14 residues. CDR3 bases: TGTGCCAGCAACGGACTAGCGGGAACTGACGAGCAGTACTTC. Its translation: CASNGLAGTDEQYF.

The CDR3: CASSLDPRGLAGVYNEQFF. Written as DNA, the CDR3 is TGTGCCAGCAGCTTAGACCCTCGGGGACTAGCGGGAGTGTACAATGAGCAGTTCTTC. The chain joins TRBV11-2 to TRBJ2-1; 14 positions match TRBD2. Germline trimming cut 0 bases from V and 4 bases from J; bases unmatched to any gene: 8. The germline gives CDR1 SGHAT, CDR2 FQNNGV. This CDR3 has 19 residues.

The genes are TRBV18 and TRBJ2-5; a weak D match, TRBD2 (5 bases). CDR1 and CDR2 from the germline V gene are KGHSH and LQKENI. Trimming removed 4 bases at V and 0 bases at J, with 6 bases between. The CDR3 is 13 amino acids. The CDR3 loop is CASSRENQETQYF. The CDR3 DNA sequence: TGTGCCAGCTCACGGGAGAACCAAGAGACCCAGTACTTC.